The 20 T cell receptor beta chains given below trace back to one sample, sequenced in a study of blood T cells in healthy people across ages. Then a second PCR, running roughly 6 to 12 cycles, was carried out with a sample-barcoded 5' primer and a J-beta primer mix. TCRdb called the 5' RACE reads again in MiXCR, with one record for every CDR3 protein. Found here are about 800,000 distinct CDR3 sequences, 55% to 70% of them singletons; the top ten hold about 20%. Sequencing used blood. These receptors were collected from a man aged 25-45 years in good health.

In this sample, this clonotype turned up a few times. The CDR3, as DNA: TGTGCCACCCATGGAGAGACGGTGACCTACGAGCAGTACTTC. Translating gives CATHGETVTYEQYF. V gene TRBV10-3 combines with J gene TRBJ2-5, with D unresolved. The end of the DNA is better explained by TRBJ2-7, so the J call may be wrong. CDR3 length equals 14 residues. CDR1 ENHRY and CDR2 SYGVKD come from the germline V gene.

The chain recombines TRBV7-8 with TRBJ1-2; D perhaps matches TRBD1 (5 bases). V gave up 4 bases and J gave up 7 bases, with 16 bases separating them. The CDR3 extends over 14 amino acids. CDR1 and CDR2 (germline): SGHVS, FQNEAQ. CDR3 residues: CASSSGAGGFGYTF. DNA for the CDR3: TGTGCCAGCAGCTCTGGTGCGGGGGGGTTTGGCTACACCTTC.

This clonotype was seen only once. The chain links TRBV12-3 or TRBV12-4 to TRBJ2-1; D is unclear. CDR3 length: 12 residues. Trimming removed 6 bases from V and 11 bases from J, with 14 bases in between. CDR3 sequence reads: CASSLYRQQQFF. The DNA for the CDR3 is TGTGCCAGCAGCCTTTATAGACAACAGCAGTTCTTC.

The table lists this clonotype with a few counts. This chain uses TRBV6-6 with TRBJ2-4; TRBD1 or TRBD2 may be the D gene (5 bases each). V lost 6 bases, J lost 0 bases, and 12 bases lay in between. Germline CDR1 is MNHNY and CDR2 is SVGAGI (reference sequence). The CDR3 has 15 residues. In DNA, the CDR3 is TGTGCCAGCAGCGGAAGGGGAGTAGCCAAAAACATTCAGTACTTC. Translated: CASSGRGVAKNIQYF.

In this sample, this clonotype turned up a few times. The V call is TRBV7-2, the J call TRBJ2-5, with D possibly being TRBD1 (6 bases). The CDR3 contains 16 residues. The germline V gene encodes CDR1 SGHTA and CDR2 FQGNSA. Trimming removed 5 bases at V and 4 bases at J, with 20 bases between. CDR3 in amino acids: CASSPTSLQGRETQYF. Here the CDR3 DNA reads TGTGCCAGCAGCCCTACCTCTCTACAGGGACGAGAGACCCAGTACTTC.

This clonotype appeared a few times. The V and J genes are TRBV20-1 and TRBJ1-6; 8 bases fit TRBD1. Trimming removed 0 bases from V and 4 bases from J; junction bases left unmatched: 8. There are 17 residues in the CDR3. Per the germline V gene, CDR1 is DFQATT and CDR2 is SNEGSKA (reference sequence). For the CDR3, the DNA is TGCAGTGCTAGAGATCTTACAGGGGGAAATTATAATTCACCCCTCCACTTT. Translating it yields CSARDLTGGNYNSPLHF.

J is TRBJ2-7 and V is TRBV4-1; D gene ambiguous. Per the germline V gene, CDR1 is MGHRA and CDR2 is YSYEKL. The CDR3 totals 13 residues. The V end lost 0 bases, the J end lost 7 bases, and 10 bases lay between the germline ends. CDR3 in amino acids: CASSQDPGREQYF. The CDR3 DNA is TGCGCCAGCAGCCAAGATCCCGGGCGTGAGCAGTACTTC.

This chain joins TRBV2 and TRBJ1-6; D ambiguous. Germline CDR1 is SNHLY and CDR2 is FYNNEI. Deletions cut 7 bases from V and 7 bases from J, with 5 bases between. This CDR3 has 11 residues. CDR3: CASNGNSPLHF. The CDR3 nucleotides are TGTGCCAGCAACGGAAATTCACCCCTCCACTTT.

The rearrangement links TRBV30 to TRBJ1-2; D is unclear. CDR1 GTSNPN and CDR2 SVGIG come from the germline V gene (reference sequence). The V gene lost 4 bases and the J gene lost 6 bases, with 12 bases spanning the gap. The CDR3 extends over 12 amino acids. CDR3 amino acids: CAWNRDSDGYTF. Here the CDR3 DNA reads TGTGCCTGGAACAGAGACTCCGATGGCTACACCTTC.

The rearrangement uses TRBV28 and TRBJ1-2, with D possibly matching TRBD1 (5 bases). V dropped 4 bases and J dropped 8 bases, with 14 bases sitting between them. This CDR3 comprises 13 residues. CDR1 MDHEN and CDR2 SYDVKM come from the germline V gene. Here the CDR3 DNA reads TGTGCCAGCAGTTCTTACTCCAGGGACGGCTACACCTTC. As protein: CASSSYSRDGYTF.

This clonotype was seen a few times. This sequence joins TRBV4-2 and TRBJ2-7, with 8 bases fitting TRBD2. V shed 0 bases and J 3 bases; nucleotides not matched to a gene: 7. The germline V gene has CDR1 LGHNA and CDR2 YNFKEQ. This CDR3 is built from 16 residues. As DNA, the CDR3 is TGTGCCAGCAGCCAAGAGTTCAGCGGGGGAGGCTACGAGCAGTACTTC. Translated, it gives CASSQEFSGGGYEQYF.

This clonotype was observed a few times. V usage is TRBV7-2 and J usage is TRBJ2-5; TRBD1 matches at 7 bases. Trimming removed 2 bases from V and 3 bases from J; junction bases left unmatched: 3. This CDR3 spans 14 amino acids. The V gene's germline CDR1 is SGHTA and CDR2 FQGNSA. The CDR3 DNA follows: TGTGCCAGCAGCTTATCCGGACAGGAAGAGACCCAGTACTTC. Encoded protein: CASSLSGQEETQYF.

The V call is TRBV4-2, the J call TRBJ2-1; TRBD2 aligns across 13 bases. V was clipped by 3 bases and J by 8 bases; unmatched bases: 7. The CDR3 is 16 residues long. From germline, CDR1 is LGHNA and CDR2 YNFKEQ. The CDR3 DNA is TGTGCCAGCAGCCACCACGAGGGACTAGCGGGATATGAGCAGTTCTTC. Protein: CASSHHEGLAGYEQFF.

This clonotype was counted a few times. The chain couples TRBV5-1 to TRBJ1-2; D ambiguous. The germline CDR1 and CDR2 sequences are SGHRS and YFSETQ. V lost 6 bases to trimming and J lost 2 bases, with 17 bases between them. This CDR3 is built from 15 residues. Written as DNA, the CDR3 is TGCGCCAGCACCACGGACGGGCGGGAAAACTATGGCTACACCTTC. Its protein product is CASTTDGRENYGYTF.

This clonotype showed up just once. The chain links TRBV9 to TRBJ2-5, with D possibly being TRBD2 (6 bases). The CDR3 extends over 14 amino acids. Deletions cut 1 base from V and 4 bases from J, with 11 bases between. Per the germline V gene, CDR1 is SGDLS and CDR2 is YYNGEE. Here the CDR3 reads CASSVTTSLETQYF. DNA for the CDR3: TGTGCCAGCAGCGTAACGACTAGTTTAGAGACCCAGTACTTC. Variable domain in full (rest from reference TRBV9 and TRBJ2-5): DSGVTQTPKHLITATGQRVTLRCSPRSGDLSVYWYQQSLDQGLQFLIQYYNGEERAKGNILERFSAQQFPDLHSELNLSSLELGDSALYFCASSVTTSLETQYFGPGTRLLVL.

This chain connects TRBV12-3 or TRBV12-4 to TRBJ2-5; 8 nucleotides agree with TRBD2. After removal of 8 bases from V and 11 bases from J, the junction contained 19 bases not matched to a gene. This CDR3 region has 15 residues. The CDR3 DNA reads TGTGCCAGCTCGCGGGGGGCCCTCGTGGCCGATGAGCAGTACTTC. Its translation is CASSRGALVADEQYF.

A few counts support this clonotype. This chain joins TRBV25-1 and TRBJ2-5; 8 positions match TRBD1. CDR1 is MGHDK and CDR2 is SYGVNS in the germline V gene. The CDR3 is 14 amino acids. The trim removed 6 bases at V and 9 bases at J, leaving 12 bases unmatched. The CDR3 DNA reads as TGTGCCAGCAGCCCGACAGGGGTACCACAGGCCCAGTACTTC. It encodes CASSPTGVPQAQYF.

The CDR3 DNA follows: TGTGCCAGCAGCCAGGGGCCGGGACAACACTACGAGCAGTACTTC. Residues: CASSQGPGQHYEQYF. The chain is built from TRBV3-1 and TRBJ2-5, with D perhaps TRBD1 (6 bases). The J call is uncertain, as TRBJ2-7 better fits the DNA end. CDR3 length: 15 amino acids. Looked up from germline, CDR1 is LGHDT and CDR2 is YNNKEL (reference sequence).

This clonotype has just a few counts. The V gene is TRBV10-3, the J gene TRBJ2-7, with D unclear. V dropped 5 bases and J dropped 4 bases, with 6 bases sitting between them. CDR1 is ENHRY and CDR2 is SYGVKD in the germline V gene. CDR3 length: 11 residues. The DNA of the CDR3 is TGTGCCATCAGTAACCAGTACGAGCAGTACTTC. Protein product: CAISNQYEQYF.

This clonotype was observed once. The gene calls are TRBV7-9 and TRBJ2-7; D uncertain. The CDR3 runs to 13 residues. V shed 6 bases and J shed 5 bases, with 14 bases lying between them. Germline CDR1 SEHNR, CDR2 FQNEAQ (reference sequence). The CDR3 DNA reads TGTGCCAGCAGGCCGAGAGAGTCCCACGAGCAGTACTTC. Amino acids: CASRPRESHEQYF.